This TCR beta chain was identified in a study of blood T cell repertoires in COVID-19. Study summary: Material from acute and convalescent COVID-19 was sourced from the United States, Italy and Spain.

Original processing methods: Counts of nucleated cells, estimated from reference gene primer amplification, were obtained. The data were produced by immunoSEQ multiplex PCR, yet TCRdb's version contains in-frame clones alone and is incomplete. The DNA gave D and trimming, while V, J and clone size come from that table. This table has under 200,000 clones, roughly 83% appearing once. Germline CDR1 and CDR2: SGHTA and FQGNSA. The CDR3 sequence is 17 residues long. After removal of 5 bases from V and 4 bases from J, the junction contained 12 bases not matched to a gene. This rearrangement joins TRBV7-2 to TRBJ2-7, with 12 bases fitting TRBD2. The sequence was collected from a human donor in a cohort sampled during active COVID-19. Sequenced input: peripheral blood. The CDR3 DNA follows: TGTGCCAGCAGCACGACTAGCGGGAGTTTTAAGGCTTACGAGCAGTACTTC. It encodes CASSTTSGSFKAYEQYF.